This T cell receptor beta chain appears in the sequencing data of a study of PD-1 blockade in classical Hodgkin lymphoma. Whole-study context: Administration of nivolumab to patients was at 3 mg/kg intravenously every 2 weeks.

Only in-frame clones appear in the TCRdb table, and some are missing; sequencing was by immunoSEQ multiplex PCR. This sample has fewer than 40,000 clones, with about 88% found just once. The trim removed 2 bases at V and 4 bases at J, leaving 2 bases unmatched. This CDR3 region has 13 residues. Germline CDR1 SGHDT, CDR2 YYEEEE. Time point noted: cycle 4 day 1 (C4D1), after 5 to 7 weeks of nivolumab. Each patient's relapse followed autologous stem cell transplantation, and brentuximab vedotin exposure varied. From thawed PBMCs, CD4+ T cells were purified using magnetic negative selection. This clonotype originated in a human donor with classical Hodgkin lymphoma. This chain uses TRBV5-6 with TRBJ1-1; 7 bases fit TRBD1. Sequenced material: CD4+ T cells from blood, taken before the fourth cycle of nivolumab. CDR3 sequence reads: CASSFPGGTEAFF. Here the CDR3 DNA reads TGTGCCAGCAGCTTTCCAGGGGGCACTGAAGCTTTCTTT.